These 28 T cell receptor beta chains share one sample of origin, sequenced in a study of T-cell memory formation after mild COVID-19. TCRdb re-called the 5' RACE reads with MiXCR, one entry per CDR3 protein. Here the sample spans fewer than 150,000 distinct CDR3 sequences, 14% to 15% being singletons. The specimen sequenced was PBMCs or a T cell subset sorted from them (not recorded which). Receptor source: an adult woman who had mild COVID-19 (a few samples of this study predate the infection). Cell type and time point are not known.

CDR3 protein: CASSRTSGGVTDTQYF. CDR3 coding DNA: TGCGCCAGCAGCAGGACTAGCGGGGGGGTCACAGATACGCAGTATTTT. V is TRBV5-1 and J is TRBJ2-3; TRBD2 matches at 15 bases. CDR1 is SGHRS, CDR2 YFSETQ, per germline. The J segment lost 2 bases and the V segment lost 4 bases, leaving 2 bases of the junction unmatched. This CDR3 has 16 residues.

This chain joins TRBV7-9 and TRBJ2-3; 8 bases are shared with TRBD2. There are 15 residues in the CDR3. Germline assignment: CDR1 SEHNR and CDR2 FQNEAQ (reference sequence). Trimming cost V 3 bases and J 4 bases; bases outside gene matches: 6. The CDR3 region is CASSLGLVTADTQYF. CDR3 nucleotide sequence: TGTGCCAGCAGCTTGGGACTAGTAACGGCAGATACGCAGTATTTT.

The table lists this clonotype with a few counts. The chain uses TRBV5-6 and TRBJ2-7; D might be TRBD2 (5 bases). The CDR3 is 13 residues long. Germline loops: CDR1 SGHDT, CDR2 YYEEEE. V dropped 9 bases and J dropped 4 bases, with 17 bases sitting between them. CDR3 residues: CATSEGAGYEQYF. The CDR3 bases are TGTGCCACCTCAGAAGGCGCGGGTTACGAGCAGTACTTC.

The chain joins TRBV4-2 to TRBJ1-1; perhaps TRBD1 as D (5 bases). Germline V gives CDR1 LGHNA, CDR2 YNFKEQ. This CDR3 spans 15 amino acids. Trimming stripped 2 bases from V and 0 bases from J, with 10 bases between. For the CDR3, the DNA is TGTGCCAGCAGCCAAAGGACGGGGGTGAACACTGAAGCTTTCTTT. Protein: CASSQRTGVNTEAFF.

J is TRBJ1-1 and V is TRBV15; no definite D call. Germline CDR1 LNHNV, CDR2 YYDKDF (reference sequence). CDR3 length equals 13 residues. Deletions cut 5 bases from V and 6 bases from J, with 13 bases between. CDR3 residues: CATSPRAWAEAFF. CDR3 sequence (DNA): TGTGCCACCAGCCCGAGGGCGTGGGCTGAAGCTTTCTTT.

This clonotype was seen repeatedly, ten times or more. The rearrangement links TRBV29-1 to TRBJ2-3; 11 bases line up with TRBD1. Germline assignment: CDR1 SQVTM and CDR2 ANQGSEA. The CDR3 is made up of 14 amino acids. The J segment lost 4 bases and the V segment lost 3 bases, leaving 3 bases of the junction unmatched. The CDR3 bases are TGCAGCGTTGAGGACAGGGGGCTTGCAGATACGCAGTATTTT. It translates to CSVEDRGLADTQYF.

This clonotype has more than one count but fewer than ten. DNA for the CDR3: TGCAGTGCTAGGGGGTCATGGGAGCAGTTCTTC. Protein sequence: CSARGSWEQFF. This chain joins TRBV20-1 and TRBJ2-1, with D uncertain. This CDR3 contains 11 residues. From germline, CDR1 is DFQATT and CDR2 SNEGSKA (reference sequence). V was trimmed by 3 bases and J by 10 bases, leaving 10 bases between them.

This clonotype was observed many times. The J gene is TRBJ2-7, the V gene TRBV25-1, with TRBD1 as a possible D gene (6 bases). V dropped 11 bases and J dropped 5 bases, with 22 bases sitting between them. Germline assignment: CDR1 MGHDK and CDR2 SYGVNS. The CDR3 length is 14 residues. For the CDR3, the DNA is TGTGCCCACTTTCAGGCAGGGGATTTACACGAGCAGTACTTC. This gives the protein CAHFQAGDLHEQYF.

This clonotype was detected only a few times. CDR3 residues: CASTPGYSGDPYGYTF. CDR3 sequence (DNA): TGTGCCAGCACCCCCGGCTACTCGGGTGACCCCTATGGCTACACCTTC. J is TRBJ1-2 and V is TRBV7-9; D remains unclear. Germline CDR1 is SEHNR and CDR2 is FQNEAQ (reference sequence). V gave up 7 bases and J gave up 4 bases, with 22 bases separating them. This CDR3 is built from 16 residues.

This rearrangement joins TRBV4-1 to TRBJ2-7; TRBD1 matches 9 bases. Per the germline V gene, CDR1 is MGHRA and CDR2 is YSYEKL. J lost 5 bases, V lost 0 bases, and 5 bases had no gene match. This CDR3 comprises 15 residues. CDR3 region: CASSQEPGQGDEQYF. The CDR3 region has the DNA TGCGCCAGCAGCCAAGAACCGGGACAGGGAGACGAGCAGTACTTC.

This CDR3 is CASSLDVNEQFF. The CDR3, as DNA: TGTGCCAGCAGCTTAGATGTCAATGAGCAGTTCTTC. The rearrangement joins TRBV13 to TRBJ2-1; D unresolved. CDR1 and CDR2 from the germline V gene are PRHDT and FYEKMQ (reference sequence). V was clipped by 1 base and J by 6 bases, with 4 bases between them. CDR3 size: 12 residues.

This clonotype was recorded a few times. This chain uses TRBV7-8 with TRBJ2-1, with 8 nucleotides matching TRBD2. The V gene end was trimmed by 4 bases and the J gene end by 2 bases; junction bases not matched to a gene: 10. The length of the CDR3 is 17 residues. In germline, CDR1 is SGHVS, CDR2 FQNEAQ. The CDR3: CASSSPTSGEAYNEQFF. The DNA of the CDR3 is TGTGCCAGCAGCTCACCAACTAGCGGAGAAGCCTACAATGAGCAGTTCTTC.

This clonotype has a handful of counts. The J gene is TRBJ2-7, the V gene TRBV2; D not certain. Germline CDR1 is SNHLY and CDR2 is FYNNEI. The ends were cut back, 3 bases at V and 1 base at J, with 4 bases in the middle. The CDR3 is 12 residues long. The CDR3 protein is CASSDPSYEQYF. The DNA of the CDR3 is TGTGCCAGCAGTGATCCATCCTACGAGCAGTACTTC.

In this sample, this clonotype turned up a few times. The V gene is TRBV20-1, the J gene TRBJ1-1; the D is unclear. With 6 bases removed from V and 1 base from J, the gap between germline ends came to 12 bases. Germline V gene lookup returns CDR1 DFQATT and CDR2 SNEGSKA (reference sequence). The CDR3 consists of 13 residues. The DNA of the CDR3 is TGCAGTGCAATTGGACCGACGAACACTGAAGCTTTCTTT. This translates into CSAIGPTNTEAFF.

The rearrangement links TRBV5-1 to TRBJ2-3; D is perhaps TRBD1 or TRBD2 (6 bases each). Per the germline V gene, CDR1 is SGHRS and CDR2 is YFSETQ. V gave up 1 base and J gave up 5 bases, with 14 bases separating them. CDR3 length: 15 residues. The CDR3 sequence is CASSLMGGRGDTQYF. CDR3 DNA: TGCGCCAGCAGCTTGATGGGGGGCCGGGGAGATACGCAGTATTTT.

The chain is built from TRBV11-2 and TRBJ2-1; unclear D gene. In germline, CDR1 is SGHAT, CDR2 FQNNGV. V lost 4 bases and J lost 10, with 11 bases in between. The CDR3 is made up of 12 amino acids. The CDR3 region has the DNA TGTGCCAGCAGCTCCATGACTGGAGAGCAGTTCTTC. Its protein product is CASSSMTGEQFF.

This clonotype came up many times. The chain uses TRBV5-1 and TRBJ2-5; no reliable D call. The CDR3 covers 15 residues. Germline V gives CDR1 SGHRS, CDR2 YFSETQ. V lost 0 bases, J lost 5 bases, and 14 bases lay in between. The CDR3 nucleotides read TGCGCCAGCAGCTTGGCCAGGAATTCGCCTGAGACCCAGTACTTC. This gives the protein CASSLARNSPETQYF.

This clonotype occurred a few times. J is TRBJ2-1 and V is TRBV4-3, with unresolved D. V was shortened by 2 bases and J by 7 bases, with 9 bases between the two germline ends. CDR1 and CDR2 (germline): LGHNA, YSLEER. The CDR3 is 13 residues long. The CDR3 sequence is CASSQSRWNEQFF. The CDR3 DNA reads as TGCGCCAGCAGCCAAAGCCGGTGGAATGAGCAGTTCTTC.

This clonotype has only a few counts. The CDR3 DNA sequence: TGTGCCAGCAGCTCTGGGGTGAGCCGGGGGGACGAGCAGTACTTC. Encoded protein: CASSSGVSRGDEQYF. The gene calls are TRBV7-9 and TRBJ2-7, with 7 nucleotides matching TRBD2. V trimming: 4 bases; J trimming: 5 bases; junction bases outside the gene matches: 11. CDR3 length: 15 residues. Germline V gene sequence: CDR1 SEHNR, CDR2 FQNEAQ (reference sequence).

Only a few counts were recorded for this clonotype. This chain connects TRBV7-9 to TRBJ2-1; unclear D gene. V was cut by 5 bases and J by 8 bases, with 7 bases left in between. The CDR3 is 11 amino acids. From germline, CDR1 is SEHNR and CDR2 FQNEAQ (reference sequence). CDR3: CASSAGDEQFF. The CDR3 DNA is TGTGCCAGCAGCGCCGGCGATGAGCAGTTCTTC.

This rearrangement joins TRBV2 to TRBJ1-2, with TRBD1 matching over 9 bases. The length of the CDR3 is 16 residues. Germline CDR1 and CDR2: SNHLY and FYNNEI. Trimming cost V 3 bases and J 5 bases; bases outside gene matches: 10. The CDR3 bases are TGTGCCAGCAGTGAGGACAGGGGAGGATCTGGGTATGGCTACACCTTC. The encoded protein is CASSEDRGGSGYGYTF. Supplemented by reference TRBV2 and TRBJ1-2, the full variable domain reads EPEVTQTPSHQVTQMGQEVILRCVPISNHLYFYWYRQILGQKVEFLVSFYNNEISEKSEIFDDQFSVERPDGSNFTLKIRSTKLEDSAMYFCASSEDRGGSGYGYTFGSGTRLTVV.

This rearrangement joins TRBV12-3 or TRBV12-4 to TRBJ1-1, with TRBD1 matching 9 bases. This CDR3 is 15 amino acids long. Trimming removed 2 bases from V and 6 bases from J; junction bases left unmatched: 7. The CDR3 reads CASSLPGQGVAEAFF. CDR3 DNA: TGTGCCAGCAGTTTACCGGGACAGGGTGTCGCTGAAGCTTTCTTT.

V is TRBV4-1 and J is TRBJ2-5; a possible D gene is TRBD2 (6 bases). The length of the CDR3 is 15 residues. Trimming cost V 4 bases and J 5 bases, with 17 bases left between them. The V gene's germline CDR1 is MGHRA and CDR2 YSYEKL. In DNA, the CDR3 is TGCGCCAGCAGCCTCGGAGGGAGTCGGGGGGAGACCCAGTACTTC. It yields the protein CASSLGGSRGETQYF.

This clonotype was seen more than once but under ten times. The chain combines TRBV19 with TRBJ1-1; the D is unclear. V lost 1 base and J 2 bases, leaving 5 bases between the germline ends. The CDR3 is 13 residues long. CDR1 and CDR2 from the germline V gene are LNHDA and SQIVND (reference sequence). The CDR3 region is CASSIGPNTEAFF. Written as DNA, the CDR3 is TGTGCCAGTAGTATAGGTCCCAACACTGAAGCTTTCTTT.

This clonotype has at least ten counts. The chain carries TRBV4-2 and TRBJ2-7; 7 bases agree with TRBD2. Germline V gene data show CDR1 as LGHNA and CDR2 as YNFKEQ. V lost 6 bases and J lost 2; bases outside the gene matches: 4. This CDR3 has 13 amino acids. CDR3 nucleotide sequence: TGTGCCAGCAGTTTCGCGGGGGCCTACGAGCAGTACTTC. Amino acid sequence: CASSFAGAYEQYF.

The V and J genes are TRBV9 and TRBJ2-7; perhaps D is TRBD1 or TRBD2 (5 bases each). This CDR3 is built from 13 residues. In germline, CDR1 is SGDLS, CDR2 YYNGEE. Trimming took off 4 bases at V and 5 bases at J, with 13 bases between the two ends. CDR3 sequence reads: CASSPGADHEQYF. DNA of the CDR3: TGTGCCAGCAGCCCCGGGGCAGACCACGAGCAGTACTTC.

This clonotype showed up many times. The V and J genes are TRBV15 and TRBJ2-1, with TRBD1 identical over 9 bases. The trim removed 5 bases at V and 9 bases at J, leaving 11 bases unmatched. CDR1 and CDR2 from the germline V gene are LNHNV and YYDKDF (reference sequence). The CDR3 has 15 residues. The CDR3 DNA sequence: TGTGCCACCAGCCCCGAGGGACAGGGTAAGGGTGAGCAGTTCTTC. It codes for CATSPEGQGKGEQFF.

This clonotype was observed a few times. The chain couples TRBV12-3 or TRBV12-4 to TRBJ2-7, with 10 positions matching TRBD2. V dropped 0 bases and J dropped 5; count of bases not matched to a gene: 7. CDR3 length: 16 residues. CDR3 protein: CASSLAAASGSNEQYF. The CDR3 DNA reads as TGTGCCAGCAGTTTAGCGGCGGCTAGCGGGAGTAACGAGCAGTACTTC.